This T cell receptor beta chain was profiled in a study of blood T cells in healthy people across ages. This CDR3 contains 13 residues. Germline-derived CDR1 and CDR2 are SGHRS and YFSETQ. The authors ran a second PCR of roughly 6 to 12 cycles using a sample-barcoded 5' primer and a J-beta primer mix. Each CDR3 protein gets one entry after TCRdb re-called the 5' RACE reads with MiXCR. This sample has about 1,400,000 distinct CDR3 sequences, with approximately 60% found just once. The source is a man younger than 35 in good health. V and J are TRBV5-1 and TRBJ2-1, with D possibly TRBD2 on 5 matching bases. The last part of the DNA fits TRBJ2-7 better; the J call may be wrong. Sequencing input: blood. The CDR3 nucleotides read TGCGCCAGCAGGGGAGAGGCGCCCAATGAGCAGTACTTC. This sequence encodes CASRGEAPNEQYF.